This TCR beta chain was identified in a study of blood T cell repertoires in COVID-19. Background on the study: There were acute and convalescent COVID-19 samples, and they came from the United States, Italy and Spain.

Clones were read by immunoSEQ multiplex PCR, and TCRdb kept only the in-frame ones, dropping some. The sample records some 220,000 clones, roughly four fifths being singletons. Germline trimming cut 2 bases from V and 3 bases from J; bases unmatched to any gene: 6. CDR3 length equals 15 residues. Germline V gene data show CDR1 as LGHNA and CDR2 as YSLEER. This receptor was obtained from a woman aged 65 to 85 with COVID-19, enrolled during active disease. V and J are TRBV4-3 and TRBJ2-7; 8 nucleotides agree with TRBD2. Sequenced material: peripheral blood. The CDR3 coding sequence is TGCGCCAGCAGCCAAACCCTAGCGGGCGGCTACGAGCAGTACTTC. Protein: CASSQTLAGGYEQYF.